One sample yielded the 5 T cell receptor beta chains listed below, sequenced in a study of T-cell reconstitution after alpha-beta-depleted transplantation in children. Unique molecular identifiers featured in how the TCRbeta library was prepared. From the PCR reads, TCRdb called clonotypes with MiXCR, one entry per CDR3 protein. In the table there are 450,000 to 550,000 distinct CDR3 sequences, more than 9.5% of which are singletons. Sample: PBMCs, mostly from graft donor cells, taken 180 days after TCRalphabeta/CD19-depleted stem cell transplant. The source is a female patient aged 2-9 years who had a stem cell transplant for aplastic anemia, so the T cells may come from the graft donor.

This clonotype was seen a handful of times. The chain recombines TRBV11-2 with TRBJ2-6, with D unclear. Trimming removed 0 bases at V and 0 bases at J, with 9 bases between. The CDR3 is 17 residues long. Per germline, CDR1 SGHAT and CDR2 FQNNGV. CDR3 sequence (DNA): TGTGCCAGCAGCTTAGATCGCTGGAGCTCTGGGGCCAACGTCCTGACTTTC. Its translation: CASSLDRWSSGANVLTF.

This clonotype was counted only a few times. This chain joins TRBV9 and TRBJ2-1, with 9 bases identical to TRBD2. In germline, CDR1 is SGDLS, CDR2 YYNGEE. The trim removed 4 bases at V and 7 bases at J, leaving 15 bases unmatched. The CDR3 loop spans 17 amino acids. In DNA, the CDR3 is TGTGCCAGCAGCTCCGCCTGGGCAGCGGGAGGTCAGAATGAGCAGTTCTTC. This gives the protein CASSSAWAAGGQNEQFF.

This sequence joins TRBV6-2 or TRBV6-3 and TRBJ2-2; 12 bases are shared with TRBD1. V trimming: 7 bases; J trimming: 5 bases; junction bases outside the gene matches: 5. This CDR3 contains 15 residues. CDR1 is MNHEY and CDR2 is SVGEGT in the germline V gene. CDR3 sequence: CASTPGQGATGELFF. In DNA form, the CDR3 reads TGTGCCAGCACTCCGGGACAGGGGGCGACCGGGGAGCTGTTTTTT.

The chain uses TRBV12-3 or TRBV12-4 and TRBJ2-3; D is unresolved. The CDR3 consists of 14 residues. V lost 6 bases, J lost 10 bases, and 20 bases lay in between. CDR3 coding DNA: TGTGCCAGCAGGCCGACGAGTGGGTCATGGGCGCAGTATTTT. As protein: CASRPTSGSWAQYF.

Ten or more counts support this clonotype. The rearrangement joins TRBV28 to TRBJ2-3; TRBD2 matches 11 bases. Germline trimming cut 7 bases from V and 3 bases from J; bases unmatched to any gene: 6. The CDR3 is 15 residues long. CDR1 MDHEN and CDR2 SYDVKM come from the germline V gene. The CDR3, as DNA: TGTGCCAGCACCGAACTAGCGGGAGTGACAGATACGCAGTATTTT. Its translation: CASTELAGVTDTQYF.